The rows below give T cell receptor beta chains drawn from one sample of a study of CD8+CD57+ T cells in acquired aplastic anemia. TCRdb passed the reads through MiXCR, listing each CDR3 protein once. The sample lists over 150,000 distinct CDR3 sequences, about 48% occurring once. Sequencing was carried out using sorted CD4+, CD8+, or CD8+CD57+ T cells (not recorded which) from PBMCs. These TCRs come from a human donor in good health. CDR3s leave out the opening cysteine and the closing phenylalanine or tryptophan.

>TRBV7-2|TRBJ1-1
ASSSDGNTEAF
>TRBV7-2|TRBJ1-2
ASSYGQGRIDGYT
>TRBV6-5|TRBJ1-5
ASSYSSGGDQPQH
>TRBV15|TRBJ2-5
VTSRSTSRSETQY
>TRBV29-1|TRBJ2-7
SGLFRDRGYEQY
>TRBV2|TRBJ2-1
ASSEDLRVQF
>TRBV7-9|TRBJ2-7
ASSRTQDLSYEQY
>TRBV7-2|TRBJ2-5
ASSPQGQETQY
>TRBV9|TRBJ1-2
ASSAYDHSGDYGYT
>TRBV10-3|TRBJ2-1
AIRLGLADGDEQF
>TRBV24-1|TRBJ1-2
ATSDSAVNYGYT
>TRBV24-1|TRBJ2-5
ATGVLGLAMETQY
>TRBV2|TRBJ1-3
ASRSVSSGNTIY
>TRBV14|TRBJ1-6
ASSQDPGGPRYSPLH
>TRBV28|TRBJ2-7
AGSYRVGEQY
>TRBV20-1|TRBJ2-3
RAPRSSTDTQY
>TRBV7-9|TRBJ2-2
ASGPPREGTGELF
>TRBV20-1|TRBJ2-2
SAKGGDTGELF
>TRBV2|TRBJ2-5
ASCDTQGARETQY